The entry that follows covers one TCR beta chain sequence. This record comes from a study of shared clonotypes between healthy human individuals. In the naive CD8 group, cells lacked CD45RO and were positively selected for CCR7, so terminally differentiated effector memory CD45RA+ cells were left out. Using immunoSEQ multiplex PCR, the repertoire was profiled, and TCRdb retains in-frame clones only, with some absent. Among about 590,000 clones, 95% to 96% were seen once, and the ten largest hold around 0.097%. Sequences were obtained from naive CD8+ T cells sorted from blood. This TCR came from a woman under 40 in good health.

The CDR3 bases are TGTGCCTGGAATGGCGGGTTGGGGGGCACTAACTATGGCTACACCTTC. Protein product: CAWNGGLGGTNYGYTF. This chain connects TRBV30 to TRBJ1-2, with a possible D match to TRBD1 (6 bases). V was trimmed by 4 bases and J by 0 bases, leaving 18 bases between them. Germline V gene sequence: CDR1 GTSNPN, CDR2 SVGIG (reference sequence). This CDR3 region has 16 residues.